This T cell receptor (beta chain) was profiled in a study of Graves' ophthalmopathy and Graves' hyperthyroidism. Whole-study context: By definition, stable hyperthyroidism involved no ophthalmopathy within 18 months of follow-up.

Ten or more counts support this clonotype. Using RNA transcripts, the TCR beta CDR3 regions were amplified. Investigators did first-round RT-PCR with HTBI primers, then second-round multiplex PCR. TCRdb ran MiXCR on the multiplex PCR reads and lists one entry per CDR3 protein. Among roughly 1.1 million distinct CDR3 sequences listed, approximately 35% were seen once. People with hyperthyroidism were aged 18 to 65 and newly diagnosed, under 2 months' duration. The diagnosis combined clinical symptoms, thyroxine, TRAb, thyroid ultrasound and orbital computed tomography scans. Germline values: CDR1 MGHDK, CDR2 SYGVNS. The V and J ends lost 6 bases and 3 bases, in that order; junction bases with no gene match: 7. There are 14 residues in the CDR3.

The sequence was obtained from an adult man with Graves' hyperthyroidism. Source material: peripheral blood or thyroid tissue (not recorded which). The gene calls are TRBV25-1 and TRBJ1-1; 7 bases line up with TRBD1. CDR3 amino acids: CASSARQGDTEAFF. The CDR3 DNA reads TGTGCCAGCAGCGCGCGACAGGGTGACACTGAAGCTTTCTTT.